The 29 T cell receptor beta chains given below trace back to one sample, sequenced in a study of blood T cell repertoires in COVID-19. The method was immunoSEQ multiplex PCR; TCRdb's version includes in-frame clones alone and lacks a portion of them. The table records some 210,000 clones, 87% of them present only once. What was sequenced was PBMCs or T cells enriched from blood (not recorded which). The receptors were gathered from a man aged 18 to 35 with acute COVID-19.

CDR3 DNA: TGCGCCAGCAGCCAAGATCCTGAGACAGGGTCCTATGGCTACACCTTC. Its protein product is CASSQDPETGSYGYTF. The gene calls are TRBV4-1 and TRBJ1-2, with TRBD1 matching over 7 bases. V lost 0 bases to trimming and J lost 4 bases; unmatched junction nucleotides: 8. The CDR3 extends over 16 amino acids. Germline-derived CDR1 and CDR2 are MGHRA and YSYEKL.

This clone was found once. The chain joins TRBV7-9 to TRBJ2-1, with a weak D call TRBD2 (6 bases). Germline CDR1 reads SEHNR; CDR2 reads FQNEAQ (reference sequence). Trimming shortened V by 5 bases and J by 5 bases, and 13 bases separated the two germline ends. The CDR3 runs 14 residues. This CDR3 reads CASSNRDSNNEQFF. CDR3 nucleotide sequence: TGTGCCAGCAGCAACCGGGACTCAAACAATGAGCAGTTCTTC.

This clone has a single count. The chain recombines TRBV27 with TRBJ2-6; 8 bases match TRBD2. The CDR3 totals 17 residues. Germline trimming cut 6 bases from V and 2 bases from J; bases unmatched to any gene: 9. The germline V gene encodes CDR1 MNHEY and CDR2 SMNVEV (reference sequence). DNA for the CDR3: TGTGCCAGCAGACCCATCGGGAGGGCCCCTGGGGCCAACGTCCTGACTTTC. Translating it yields CASRPIGRAPGANVLTF.

The chain links TRBV28 to TRBJ2-2; TRBD1 aligns across 7 bases. CDR1 is MDHEN and CDR2 is SYDVKM in the germline V gene. This CDR3 is 16 amino acids long. V lost 5 bases to trimming and J lost 4 bases; unmatched junction nucleotides: 10. As DNA, the CDR3 is TGTGCCAGCAGTAGGACGGGACAGAGCTCCACCGGGGAGCTGTTTTTT. Translation gives CASSRTGQSSTGELFF. Using reference TRBV28 and TRBJ2-2 for the parts outside the CDR3, the full variable domain is DVKVTQSSRYLVKRTGEKVFLECVQDMDHENMFWYRQDPGLGLRLIYFSYDVKMKEKGDIPEGYSVSREKKERFSLILESASTNQTSMYLCASSRTGQSSTGELFFGEGSRLTVL.

The chain recombines TRBV27 with TRBJ2-1; 9 positions agree with TRBD2. CDR1 and CDR2 from the germline V gene are MNHEY and SMNVEV (reference sequence). Trimming cost V 2 bases and J 1 base; bases outside gene matches: 6. CDR3 length equals 17 residues. The CDR3 sequence is CASSLIGGRGSYNEQFF. DNA for the CDR3: TGTGCCAGCAGTTTAATCGGCGGGAGGGGGTCCTACAATGAGCAGTTCTTC.

V usage is TRBV11-2 and J usage is TRBJ1-3; D gene unclear. The CDR3 covers 17 residues. Germline assignment: CDR1 SGHAT and CDR2 FQNNGV. Trimming removed 1 base from V and 0 bases from J, with 13 bases in between. The CDR3 sequence: CASSLGYSRDSGNTIYF. In nucleotides, the CDR3 is TGTGCCAGCAGCTTAGGGTATTCTCGCGACTCTGGAAACACCATATATTTT.

This clone was found a few times. The chain carries TRBV6-5 and TRBJ2-5, with D possibly matching TRBD1 (6 bases). V lost 6 bases to trimming and J lost 5 bases, with 19 bases between them. CDR3 length: 15 amino acids. Germline lookup yields CDR1 MNHEY and CDR2 SVGAGI. CDR3 coding DNA: TGTGCCAGCAGACCTGACAGGTTTATGGGGGAGACCCAGTACTTC. Translated: CASRPDRFMGETQYF.

The chain employs TRBV7-2 and TRBJ1-5; no definite D call. The ends were cut back, 7 bases at V and 4 bases at J, with 8 bases in the middle. Germline V lookup: CDR1 SGHTA, CDR2 FQGNSA. This CDR3 spans 12 amino acids. CDR3 coding DNA: TGTGCCAGCACCCACTTAAATCAGCCCCAGCATTTT. It yields the protein CASTHLNQPQHF.

This sequence joins TRBV4-2 and TRBJ2-5; D is unresolved. CDR1 is LGHNA, CDR2 YNFKEQ, per germline. This CDR3 is 12 amino acids long. Trimming cost V 3 bases and J 7 bases, with 9 bases left between them. This CDR3 reads CASSHPSGTQYF. The DNA for the CDR3 is TGTGCCAGCAGCCACCCGTCCGGGACCCAGTACTTC.

This clone was seen just once. This chain connects TRBV6-2 or TRBV6-3 to TRBJ2-4; D gene unclear. V shed 0 bases and J shed 2 bases, with 23 bases lying between them. CDR1 is MNHEY, CDR2 SVGEGT, per germline. The CDR3 is 20 residues long. CDR3 region: CASSYSPSTSSLRTKNIQYF. In DNA form, the CDR3 reads TGTGCCAGCAGTTACTCCCCGTCTACCAGTAGCCTAAGGACCAAAAACATTCAGTACTTC.

V is TRBV5-1 and J is TRBJ2-3, with 9 bases that match TRBD1. The junction had 7 bases not matched to a gene; V was cut back by 4 bases and J by 4 bases. Looked up from germline, CDR1 is SGHRS and CDR2 is YFSETQ. The CDR3 is made up of 15 amino acids. DNA of the CDR3: TGCGCCAGCAGCCCGACAGGGGGTCGCCCAGATACGCAGTATTTT. Protein product: CASSPTGGRPDTQYF.

V and J are TRBV7-2 and TRBJ1-1; 7 nucleotides agree with TRBD1. The CDR3 loop spans 15 amino acids. Germline V gene sequence: CDR1 SGHTA, CDR2 FQGNSA. Unmatched junction bases numbered 10, after V lost 5 bases and J lost 4 bases. The CDR3 loop is CASSRATGRRTEAFF. CDR3 sequence (DNA): TGTGCCAGCAGCCGGGCGACAGGGCGACGCACTGAAGCTTTCTTT.

V usage is TRBV2 and J usage is TRBJ1-1; unclear D gene. Germline loops: CDR1 SNHLY, CDR2 FYNNEI. The CDR3 length is 11 residues. The ends were cut back, 10 bases at V and 1 base at J, with 7 bases in the middle. This CDR3 reads CANRQNTEAFF. The CDR3 DNA sequence: TGTGCCAACCGACAGAACACTGAAGCTTTCTTT.

V is TRBV7-6 and J is TRBJ2-2; maybe TRBD1 (5 bases). The CDR3 runs 17 residues. V lost 1 base, J lost 3 bases, and 15 bases lay in between. Germline lookup yields CDR1 SGHVS and CDR2 FNYEAQ. Here the CDR3 reads CASSLDLRGAYTGELFF. CDR3 nucleotides: TGTGCCAGCAGCTTAGATTTAAGGGGCGCTTACACCGGGGAGCTGTTTTTT.

The V gene is TRBV5-6, the J gene TRBJ2-7; 8 bases map to TRBD1. V was clipped by 4 bases and J by 9 bases; unmatched bases: 9. This CDR3 comprises 13 residues. Looked up from germline, CDR1 is SGHDT and CDR2 is YYEEEE. CDR3 DNA: TGTGCCAGCAGCGGAGGACAGGGAAATGGGCAGTACTTC. This codes for CASSGGQGNGQYF.

A single count supports this clone. This rearrangement joins TRBV3-1 (or the pseudogene TRBV3-2) to TRBJ2-3; TRBD1 matches at 7 bases. CDR1 and CDR2 (germline): LGHDT, YNNKEL (reference sequence). CDR3 length equals 14 residues. The ends lost 4 bases at V and 0 bases at J; junction bases unmatched: 1. CDR3 protein: CASSRQGSTDTQYF. CDR3 DNA sequence: TGTGCCAGCAGCCGACAGGGAAGCACAGATACGCAGTATTTT.

The rearrangement joins TRBV11-2 to TRBJ1-2; TRBD1 matches at 9 bases. The germline V gene has CDR1 SGHAT and CDR2 FQNNGV. This CDR3 has 16 residues. Trimming took 2 bases from V and 4 from J; bases not matched to a gene: 8. CDR3 protein: CASSLLGQGPSYGYTF. DNA for the CDR3: TGTGCCAGCAGCTTACTGGGACAGGGACCATCCTATGGCTACACCTTC.

With respect to this clone: Distinct nucleotide sequences in the sample also encode this CDR3. The gene calls are TRBV4-1 and TRBJ2-5; D possibly corresponds to TRBD1 (5 bases). V was trimmed by 1 base and J by 2 bases, leaving 5 bases between them. Germline CDR1 MGHRA, CDR2 YSYEKL. The CDR3 runs 13 residues. The CDR3, as DNA: TGCGCCAGCAGCCAAGGACAGCAAGAGACCCAGTACTTC. It specifies CASSQGQQETQYF.

The chain carries TRBV5-8 and TRBJ2-5; D not certain. Germline values: CDR1 SGHTS, CDR2 YDEGEE. The CDR3 consists of 12 residues. V was shortened by 4 bases and J by 0 bases, with 4 bases between the two germline ends. CDR3 protein: CASSPYQETQYF. The CDR3 DNA reads TGTGCCAGCAGCCCTTACCAAGAGACCCAGTACTTC.

The J gene is TRBJ1-5, the V gene TRBV19; D gene ambiguous. V lost 3 bases, J lost 3 bases, and 12 bases lay in between. There are 15 residues in the CDR3. Germline-derived CDR1 and CDR2 are LNHDA and SQIVND (reference sequence). This CDR3 reads CASSIKRGSNQPQHF. The CDR3 region has the DNA TGTGCCAGTAGTATCAAAAGAGGGTCCAATCAGCCCCAGCATTTT.

On this clone: An end of the junction differs from the germline gene, which may be a read error. The chain links TRBV12-3 or TRBV12-4 to TRBJ2-3; D might be TRBD2 (6 bases). The CDR3 has 12 residues. CDR3 region: CASSRSGTAHDF. DNA of the CDR3: TGTGCCAGCAGTAGATCCGGGACTGCCCACGATTTT.

This sequence joins TRBV29-1 and TRBJ2-2; 10 bases line up with TRBD1. V was clipped by 6 bases and J by 5 bases; unmatched bases: 9. The CDR3 covers 15 residues. Germline CDR1 is SQVTM and CDR2 is ANQGSEA. The CDR3 is CSVAAGQGNTGELFF. Written as DNA, the CDR3 is TGCAGCGTGGCCGCGGGACAGGGGAATACCGGGGAGCTGTTTTTT.

The CDR3 DNA reads as TGTGCCAGCAGCCCCCGGACAGGGAAAGAGACCCAGTACTTC. Translation gives CASSPRTGKETQYF. The chain couples TRBV28 to TRBJ2-5, with 8 bases that match TRBD1. Trimming removed 6 bases from V and 3 bases from J; junction bases left unmatched: 6. In germline, CDR1 is MDHEN, CDR2 SYDVKM. The CDR3 extends over 14 amino acids.

The rearrangement joins TRBV2 to TRBJ1-1, with TRBD1 identical over 7 bases. CDR3 size: 13 residues. CDR1 and CDR2 (germline): SNHLY, FYNNEI. The V segment lost 3 bases and the J segment 3 bases; nucleotides outside the gene matches: 1. The CDR3 DNA reads as TGTGCCAGCAGTGAGGGACAGTACACTGAAGCTTTCTTT. This encodes CASSEGQYTEAFF.

The chain uses TRBV9 and TRBJ2-1, with 13 bases aligning to TRBD2. Germline V lookup: CDR1 SGDLS, CDR2 YYNGEE. The CDR3 consists of 15 residues. After removal of 5 bases from V and 6 bases from J, the junction contained 5 bases not matched to a gene. The CDR3 reads CASRGTSGVFNEQFF. The CDR3 nucleotides are TGTGCCAGCAGGGGGACTAGCGGGGTTTTCAATGAGCAGTTCTTC.

The V and J genes are TRBV11-2 and TRBJ2-7; 8 bases agree with TRBD2. CDR3 length: 15 amino acids. Germline V gives CDR1 SGHAT, CDR2 FQNNGV. With 5 bases clipped from V and 8 bases from J, the junction kept 14 bases outside the gene matches. CDR3 in DNA: TGTGCCAGCAGCCGGGGGGGGTTCCTGTCTCACCAGCAGTACTTC. Translated, it gives CASSRGGFLSHQQYF. Full variable domain (missing parts from reference TRBV11-2 and TRBJ2-7): EAGVAQSPRYKIIEKRQSVAFWCNPISGHATLYWYQQILGQGPKLLIQFQNNGVVDDSQLPKDRFSAERLKGVDSTLKIQPAKLEDSAVYLCASSRGGFLSHQQYFGPGTRLTVT.

V and J are TRBV2 and TRBJ2-7, with a possible D match to TRBD2 (6 bases). V dropped 2 bases and J dropped 11 bases, with 16 bases sitting between them. The CDR3 totals 13 residues. CDR1 and CDR2 from the germline V gene are SNHLY and FYNNEI. The CDR3 spells CASSEFGLPIEYF. The CDR3 DNA follows: TGTGCCAGCAGTGAATTTGGACTACCGATTGAGTACTTC.

Here the CDR3 DNA reads TGTGCCAGCAGAGGGGACAGTATGAACACTGAAGCTTTCTTT. Translation gives CASRGDSMNTEAFF. The chain joins TRBV2 to TRBJ1-1; 7 bases fit TRBD1. The germline V gene encodes CDR1 SNHLY and CDR2 FYNNEI. CDR3 length equals 14 residues. V was pared by 6 bases and J by 0 bases, with 4 bases of the junction left unmatched.

Written as DNA, the CDR3 is TGTGCCAGCAGCAGAAGACAGGGAGGTCAGCCCCAGCATTTT. Translating it yields CASSRRQGGQPQHF. This sequence joins TRBV5-5 and TRBJ1-5; 7 bases are shared with TRBD1. V gave up 4 bases and J gave up 6 bases; unmatched junction bases: 7. The CDR3 runs 14 residues. Germline V CDR1 and CDR2: SGHKS, YYEKEE (reference sequence). The full variable domain, completed using reference TRBV5-5 and TRBJ1-5, is DAGVTQSPTHLIKTRGQQVTLRCSPISGHKSVSWYQQVLGQGPQFIFQYYEKEERGRGNFPDRFSARQFPNYSSELNVNALLLGDSALYLCASSRRQGGQPQHFGDGTRLSIL.